This is a list of T cell receptor beta chains from one sample in a study of blood T cell repertoires in COVID-19. Sequencing was performed with immunoSEQ multiplex PCR; in TCRdb, only in-frame clones are kept and a portion is missing. Altogether fewer than 250,000 clones are present, approximately 86% being singletons, with the ten largest covering roughly 14%. The specimen sequenced was PBMCs or T cells enriched from blood (not recorded which). The receptor set was obtained from a woman aged 45-65 years with acute COVID-19. Each CDR3 is given with its conserved first and last residue. The D gene is left open where the match is weak. Size tells how often a clone was seen (once, few, many) or the class of an expanded clone, and some rows leave it out.

D	size	V	length	J	CDR3	DNA
-	-	TRBV7-3	14	TRBJ2-3	CASSLNGATDTQYF	TGTGCCAGCAGCTTAAATGGGGCGACGGATACGCAGTATTTT
TRBD2	-	TRBV24-1	16	TRBJ2-5	CATSDGLAGAGETQYF	TGTGCCACCAGTGATGGACTAGCGGGAGCTGGAGAGACCCAGTACTTC
-	-	TRBV19	13	TRBJ2-7	CASRIPGMAEQYF	TGTGCCAGTAGAATCCCAGGGATGGCCGAGCAGTACTTC
TRBD2	-	TRBV6-4	15	TRBJ2-1	CASSTGTSGNNEQFF	TGTGCCAGCAGCACCGGGACTAGCGGAAACAATGAGCAGTTCTTC
TRBD2	-	TRBV28	14	TRBJ2-7	CASSTSGGAYEQYF	TGTGCCAGCAGTACTAGCGGGGGCGCCTACGAGCAGTACTTC
TRBD2	-	TRBV7-3	15	TRBJ2-1	CASSPRPGLANEQFF	TGTGCCAGCAGCCCCAGACCGGGACTAGCGAATGAGCAGTTCTTC
-	-	TRBV28	15	TRBJ2-5	CASSFGGTRGETQYF	TGTGCCAGCAGTTTCGGCGGAACCCGAGGAGAGACCCAGTACTTC
-	-	TRBV10-3	13	TRBJ2-5	CATGGRGGETQYF	TGTGCCACAGGGGGGCGAGGGGGAGAGACCCAGTACTTC
TRBD2	-	TRBV10-3	13	TRBJ2-1	CAIRGRQNNEQFF	TGTGCCATCCGCGGGAGACAGAACAATGAGCAGTTCTTC
TRBD1	-	TRBV6-2/TRBV6-3	15	TRBJ1-5	CASSAQTGVRQPQHF	TGTGCCAGCAGTGCCCAAACAGGGGTAAGGCAGCCCCAGCATTTT
-	-	TRBV12-2	17	TRBJ2-7	CASRSPLLDRDTYEQYF	TGTGCAAGTCGATCCCCGTTGCTAGACAGGGATACCTACGAGCAGTACTTC
-	-	TRBV27	19	TRBJ2-5	CASSTRSFLQRAYQETQYF	TGTGCCAGCAGTACCCGCTCTTTTTTACAGCGGGCGTACCAAGAGACCCAGTACTTC
-	-	TRBV5-6	17	TRBJ1-2	CASSPTGWGVGGYGYTF	TGTGCCAGCAGCCCGACGGGGTGGGGAGTAGGGGGTTATGGCTACACCTTC
TRBD2	-	TRBV3-1/TRBV3-2	16	TRBJ2-1	CASSSRPRGWRDEQFF	TGTGCCAGCAGCTCCCGTCCGCGGGGGTGGAGGGATGAGCAGTTCTTC
TRBD2	-	TRBV5-1	16	TRBJ2-3	CASSPGLAGRTDTQYF	TGCGCCAGCAGCCCGGGACTAGCGGGACGCACAGATACGCAGTATTTT
TRBD1	-	TRBV7-2	16	TRBJ2-5	CASSLVGQGAGETQYF	TGTGCCAGCAGCTTAGTGGGACAGGGGGCTGGGGAGACCCAGTACTTC
TRBD2	once	TRBV14	15	TRBJ2-1	CASSQRLAVYNEQFF	TGTGCCAGCAGCCAGAGACTAGCGGTCTACAATGAGCAGTTCTTC
TRBD2	-	TRBV4-2	17	TRBJ2-3	CASSQDLGLAGADTQYF	TGTGCCAGCAGCCAAGATCTGGGACTAGCGGGAGCAGATACGCAGTATTTT
-	-	TRBV5-1	14	TRBJ2-5	CASSLLSSEETQYF	TGCGCCAGCAGCTTGCTCTCTAGCGAAGAGACCCAGTACTTC
-	-	TRBV5-5	16	TRBJ2-6	CASSPVPGFGANVLTF	TGTGCCAGCAGCCCTGTTCCAGGGTTCGGGGCCAACGTCCTGACTTTC
TRBD2	-	TRBV5-1	16	TRBJ2-1	CASTLTSGYSYNEQFF	TGCGCCAGCACCCTGACTAGCGGGTACTCCTACAATGAGCAGTTCTTC
TRBD1	-	TRBV3-1/TRBV3-2	15	TRBJ2-7	CASSQDPGGIYEQYF	TGTGCCAGCAGCCAAGATCCAGGGGGAATCTACGAGCAGTACTTC
-	few	TRBV7-8	18	TRBJ2-6	CASSKTPQTVSGANVLTF	TGTGCCAGCAGTAAAACACCACAGACAGTCTCTGGGGCCAACGTCCTGACTTTC
-	-	TRBV7-8	17	TRBJ2-7	CASSLRVGPQSNYEQYF	TGTGCCAGCAGCTTGAGGGTAGGGCCTCAGTCGAACTACGAGCAGTACTTC
TRBD1	-	TRBV18	14	TRBJ1-4	CASSPGQGNEKLFF	TGTGCCAGCTCCCCGGGACAGGGGAATGAAAAACTGTTTTTT
-	-	TRBV30	15	TRBJ1-5	CAWSAGSTPNQPQHF	TGTGCCTGGAGTGCGGGGTCCACCCCCAATCAGCCCCAGCATTTT
-	-	TRBV27	13	TRBJ1-1	CASSPWVQAEAFF	TGTGCCAGCAGCCCCTGGGTACAGGCCGAAGCTTTCTTT
-	-	TRBV9	13	TRBJ1-2	CASSVSRARGYTF	TGTGCCAGCAGCGTATCCAGGGCTCGGGGCTACACCTTC
-	-	TRBV19	14	TRBJ1-1	CASSIDQGWTEAFF	TGTGCCAGTAGTATAGATCAGGGGTGGACTGAAGCTTTCTTT
-	-	TRBV2	14	TRBJ1-1	CASSEDAGYTEAFF	TGTGCCAGCAGTGAAGACGCGGGGTACACTGAAGCTTTCTTT
TRBD2	-	TRBV7-2	15	TRBJ2-7	CASSPYRTRAYEQYF	TGTGCCAGCAGCCCCTACCGGACTAGAGCCTACGAGCAGTACTTC
TRBD1	-	TRBV5-4	15	TRBJ1-1	CASSPGTGWNTEAFF	TGTGCCAGCAGCCCCGGGACAGGATGGAACACTGAAGCTTTCTTT
-	-	TRBV27	13	TRBJ1-1	CASSLARVSEAFF	TGTGCCAGCAGTTTGGCCAGGGTGTCTGAAGCTTTCTTT
TRBD2	-	TRBV5-1	16	TRBJ2-1	CASSLAFLAGGNEQFF	TGCGCCAGCAGCTTGGCCTTTCTAGCGGGAGGGAATGAGCAGTTCTTC
-	-	TRBV7-2	16	TRBJ2-3	CASSLGGSPSTDTQYF	TGTGCCAGCAGCTTAGGTGGCTCGCCTAGCACAGATACGCAGTATTTT
TRBD2	-	TRBV18	15	TRBJ2-7	CASSLAGGSSYEQYF	TGTGCCAGCTCACTAGCGGGAGGGAGCTCCTACGAGCAGTACTTC
TRBD1	once	TRBV5-1	14	TRBJ2-2	CASRQGVNTGELFF	TGCGCCAGTAGACAGGGGGTGAACACCGGGGAGCTGTTTTTT
-	once	TRBV2	14	TRBJ2-2	CASSVGLETGELFF	TGTGCCAGCAGTGTGGGACTGGAGACCGGGGAGCTGTTTTTT
TRBD2	-	TRBV5-1	16	TRBJ2-3	CASSLAALAGADTQYF	TGCGCCAGCAGCTTGGCCGCGCTAGCGGGAGCAGATACGCAGTATTTT
-	-	TRBV4-3	14	TRBJ2-1	CASSREGDYNEQFF	TGCGCCAGCAGCCGCGAGGGGGACTACAATGAGCAGTTCTTC